Listed below are T cell receptor beta chains from one sample, sequenced in a study of metastatic and nonmetastatic thyroid tumors. MiXCR re-clonotyped the PCR reads for TCRdb. The profile shows 42,000 or so clones, approximately 20% of them singletons. Sequencing was performed on tumor tissue. Receptors originate from a female donor with papillary thyroid cancer or a benign thyroid nodule (not recorded which). Some clones in this sample may be carry-over from other donors' samples. Both conserved end residues are part of each CDR3.

V gene: TRBV18; CDR3 protein: CASSPATRSTEQFF
V gene: TRBV20-1; CDR3 protein: CSARRTSGYNEQFF
V gene: TRBV5-8; CDR3 protein: CASSRGQGMRETQYF
V gene: TRBV10-1; CDR3 protein: CSSSEMVCSYNEQFF
V gene: TRBV12-3/TRBV12-4; CDR3 protein: CASSPLAPYSNQPQHF
V gene: TRBV15; CDR3 protein: CATRSGSVYEQYF
V gene: TRBV2; CDR3 protein: CASSEPVSYEQYF
V gene: TRBV3-1; CDR3 protein: CASSSSPGGLDEQYF
V gene: TRBV7-3; CDR3 protein: CASSRDRQDTQYF
V gene: TRBV6-1; CDR3 protein: CASSEFGTGPTGELFF
V gene: TRBV6-2/TRBV6-3; CDR3 protein: CASSHSIQGSHEQYF
V gene: TRBV9; CDR3 protein: CASSAQGFNEQFF
V gene: TRBV4-1; CDR3 protein: CASSQPEVWGETQYF
V gene: TRBV6-1; CDR3 protein: CASSEHRDSEQYF
V gene: TRBV7-2; CDR3 protein: CASSLVVGYYEQYF
V gene: TRBV6-4; CDR3 protein: CASSDVQGKSYNEQFF
V gene: TRBV3-1; CDR3 protein: CASSQRGANEQFF
V gene: TRBV20-1; CDR3 protein: CSAPSRVWNGYTF
V gene: TRBV10-2; CDR3 protein: CASSESYGDNKYF
V gene: TRBV20-1; CDR3 protein: CSAAGGRTGTEAFF
V gene: TRBV4-2; CDR3 protein: CASSQTPGALLYLYF
V gene: TRBV12-3/TRBV12-4; CDR3 protein: CASSLFPYEQYF
V gene: TRBV29-1; CDR3 protein: CSVDGAGGPGNEQFF
V gene: TRBV7-2; CDR3 protein: CASSLSSGNTIYF
V gene: TRBV27; CDR3 protein: CASSLSLAYEQYF
V gene: TRBV20-1; CDR3 protein: CSAQDRDSEFYEQYF
V gene: TRBV6-1; CDR3 protein: CASSARGFHEQFF
V gene: TRBV12-3/TRBV12-4; CDR3 protein: CASSLERSGRGADTQYF
V gene: TRBV28; CDR3 protein: CASRSTQAGSYEQYF
V gene: TRBV20-1; CDR3 protein: CSAKPLGRRDRETQYF
V gene: TRBV7-9; CDR3 protein: CASSFETGYEQYF
V gene: TRBV12-3/TRBV12-4; CDR3 protein: CASSFGQGSYEQYF
V gene: TRBV5-8; CDR3 protein: CASSLMDSGSEQYF
V gene: TRBV7-6; CDR3 protein: CASSPLGGGEWLYEQFF
V gene: TRBV27; CDR3 protein: CASSLGTAYGYTF
V gene: TRBV5-1; CDR3 protein: CASSSGGSWTELYEQYF
V gene: TRBV20-1; CDR3 protein: CSASVGRRYNSPLHF
V gene: TRBV11-1; CDR3 protein: CASSLDTGRTPLHF
V gene: TRBV11-3; CDR3 protein: CASSLGGTSSGNTIYF
V gene: TRBV2; CDR3 protein: CASSSGRDTESFF
V gene: TRBV19; CDR3 protein: CASSLGQGYNEQFF
V gene: TRBV6-1; CDR3 protein: CASRLSGDINQPQHF
V gene: TRBV30; CDR3 protein: CAWSVLASRGIGNTIYF
V gene: TRBV30; CDR3 protein: CAWRLALAFF
V gene: TRBV20-1; CDR3 protein: CSAREEGQGFNGYTF
V gene: TRBV5-8; CDR3 protein: CASSFEPNEKLFF
V gene: TRBV7-9; CDR3 protein: CASSLVGLGNTEAFF
V gene: TRBV4-1; CDR3 protein: CASADSDNTYEQYF
V gene: TRBV12-3/TRBV12-4; CDR3 protein: CASSLMRGIWDTEAFF
V gene: TRBV7-2; CDR3 protein: CASSLAPGAAYYGYTF
V gene: TRBV20-1; CDR3 protein: CSALGGGTEKLFF
V gene: TRBV20-1; CDR3 protein: CSAWGEGTNLFTEAFF
V gene: TRBV6-2/TRBV6-3; CDR3 protein: CASRPGGPQLGYTF
V gene: TRBV11-2; CDR3 protein: CASSPGLGNYEQYF
V gene: TRBV14; CDR3 protein: CASSQVGTRRADTQYF